The entry below describes one T cell receptor (beta chain). Which antigen it targets is not known. The record has no base qualities; no much larger clone is one base away. The data belong to a study of regulatory T cells in long-lasting Graves disease (dated by TCRdb to 2020 to 2022). Some background on the complete study: In the newly diagnosed Graves' disease group, patients had been taking antithyroid drugs for less than 3 months. A total of about 33 samples underwent TCR sequencing: approximately 13 from persistent and about 20 from newly diagnosed Graves' disease patients. The study took place in China and was registered as a clinical trial. This study used TCR sequencing and RNA sequencing of peripheral blood to compare persistent Graves' disease patients against newly diagnosed Graves' disease patients.

Broad study findings and their caveats: Sequencing and analysis were restricted to the TCR beta chain. The authors noted that the small sample size was a limitation that may lower accuracy. Compared with newly diagnosed patients, persistent Graves' disease patients had lower TCR Shannon entropy and fewer highly expanded clones, which suggests clonal expansion. Persistent patients shared more public clonotypes among themselves (more than 2,500) than newly diagnosed patients did (more than 950). Persistent disease showed preferential use of TRBV28, TRBJ1-2 and TRBJ2-5, whereas newly diagnosed disease favored TRBV20-1 and TRBJ2-1. The study examined only peripheral blood because the primary lesion, thyroid tissue, could not be accessed.

To prepare the library, multiplex PCR was applied. Sequencer: Illumina HiSeq 4000. iRepertoire HTBI primers and Arm-PCR amplification of CDR3 regions were used to construct TCR beta libraries. Before sequencing, the PCR products underwent gel purification. Processing in the source paper ran as follows. Across samples, 62 TRBV and roughly 13 TRBJ segments were identified and used for gene usage analysis of CDR3 amino acid clonotypes. COPE and FqMerger were used to merge filtered high-quality paired reads into contigs. BLAST was used to align contigs to IMGT TRBV, TRBD and TRBJ reference genes, with CDR3 defined following IMGT. Clonotypes above 0.1% frequency were classified as highly expanded clones. Shannon entropy was used to measure repertoire diversity, and the Gini coefficient was used to measure V-J evenness. Public clonotypes were defined as clonotypes shared by more than one individual. TCRdb trimmed the raw reads at Q25, called clones with MiXCR and kept productive beta chains. Every entry covers one CDR3 protein and lists the most common genes and DNA from its rows. TCRdb, rather than the study authors, made the V and J calls. A total of hundreds of thousands of distinct CDR3 sequences appear in this sample, around 12% of them only once. Roughly 8.9% of the sample is taken by the ten largest.

Interpreted using the paper, the time point label stands for: newly diagnosed GD, antithyroid drugs for less than 3 months. For both TCR sequencing and RNA sequencing, RNA was extracted from PBMCs in TRIzol. Graves' disease was diagnosed according to American Thyroid Association guidelines. Patients for the study were recruited at an endocrinology department in Xi'an, China. Each patient gave 9 to 10 milliliters of peripheral blood, collected in an EDTA anticoagulant tube. Ficoll Paque Plus density gradient separation was used to isolate PBMCs, and no further T cell sorting was performed. An Agilent 2100 Bioanalyzer and agarose gel were used to check RNA quality, while a NanoDrop 2000 measured RNA concentration. CDR1 and CDR2 are read off the germline V gene (reference sequence) as MNHEY and SMNVEV. V loses 6 bases of germline sequence and J loses 0 bases, and the interval between the two ends is 12 bases. There are 14 amino acids in the CDR3, from cysteine to phenylalanine inclusive. CDR3 DNA only is kept here, 42 bases in frame from base 1.

These data also featured in a second study, about T cells in Graves' hyperthyroidism and ophthalmopathy. As the second paper documents: Stable Graves' hyperthyroidism was defined as the absence of progression to ophthalmopathy over 18 months of follow-up. Hyperthyroidism patients were aged 18 to 65 years and newly diagnosed, with disease duration of less than 2 months. Patients with uncontrolled infections, other autoimmune diseases, pregnancy or lactation were excluded. Diagnoses were based on clinical symptoms, serum thyroxine and TRAb, thyroid ultrasound and orbital computed tomography. A first-round RT-PCR of the TCR CDR3 used the HTBI primer set with the Qiagen OneStep RT-PCR kit. Most expanded thyroid clonotypes (frequency above 0.001) were also found in blood, which suggests that blood repertoires may mirror thyroid immune responses. In cross-validation, a model built on a 13 V-J signature told ophthalmopathy apart from stable hyperthyroidism with approximately 91% sensitivity and approximately 81% specificity, and in testing the same model reached 80%/75%. In validation, the model predicted progression to ophthalmopathy with over 65% sensitivity and roughly 75% specificity, a median of about 6 months before onset. To identify TCR V-J signatures that set the groups apart, the researchers used a discovery cohort of roughly 100 patients, made up of 43 with Graves' ophthalmopathy and 57 with stable Graves' hyperthyroidism. Prospective prediction of ophthalmopathy was tested in an independent validation cohort of 18 to 20 hyperthyroidism patients and 17 patients who later progressed to ophthalmopathy. The approximately 100 discovery patients were divided at random into training and test sets in a 7:3 ratio. Thyroid tissue and blood T-cell repertoires from roughly six Graves' hyperthyroidism patients were also compared in the study. After sampling, hyperthyroidism patients received methimazole starting at 30 mg daily, and ophthalmopathy patients received high-dose intravenous methylprednisolone. Libraries were constructed in a second round of multiplex PCR, after which size selection and purification were carried out. Paired-end sequencing of the libraries was performed with 100 bp reads on an Illumina HiSeq2000. Raw data were processed with SOAPnuke, discarding reads with adapters, uncalled bases, mean Phred below 15, or no exact constant-primer or identifier match. High-quality paired reads were merged with COPE v1.2.5, and unique nucleotide sequences were defined as clonotypes. MiTCR v1.1 was used to align clonotypes to the IMGT TRBV, TRBD and TRBJ reference segments. Analysis was restricted to V-J combinations with a frequency above 0.0001, which covered 99% to 99.2% of repertoires. The TCS score was defined as the ratio of F50 (clonal expansion) to E x V (chaos), calculated using BLOSUM62-based TCRdist between CDR3 peptides within each V-J. Welch's t-statistics and random forest reduced 514 V-J features to around 14, which were used in a naive Bayes classifier (R e1071). Sample size was not statistically predetermined, and blinding of investigators to group allocation was not performed. According to the paper, TCR Vbeta CDR3 sequencing was carried out on 135 peripheral blood samples, which came from under 50 ophthalmopathy, around 75 hyperthyroidism and approximately 17 progressor patients.

The rearranged chain carries TRBV27 and TRBJ2-7; the D segment cannot be called with confidence. The sequencing here drew on peripheral blood mononuclear cells (PBMCs), taken at new diagnosis, from a patient treated with antithyroid drugs. The TCR sequence derives from a woman aged 30 to 39 with Graves disease. Donor details come from another sample of the same person, matched by shared clones. The CDR3 reads as follows: CASRPWTDSYEQYF. The nucleotide sequence reads TGTGCCAGCAGACCCTGGACGGACTCCTACGAGCAGTACTTC.